This T cell receptor (beta chain) was recorded in a study of CD8+ T cells in alopecia areata. This CDR3 is 14 amino acids long. V trimming: 2 bases; J trimming: 0 bases; junction bases outside the gene matches: 1. CDR1 and CDR2 from the germline V gene are MNHNY and SVGAGI (reference sequence). As the sequencing template, cDNA was produced by extracting RNA and reverse transcribing it. The repertoire was sequenced with immunoSEQ multiplex PCR; TCRdb's copy has only in-frame clones and lacks some. The table shows 35,000 to 50,000 clones, with around 71% occurring only once. Specified treatment: oral pan-JAK inhibitor, 5-10 mg twice daily.

V usage is TRBV6-6 and J usage is TRBJ2-7; 7 nucleotides match TRBD1. The sample consisted of CD8+ T cells sorted from blood, taken at week 4, from a patient treated with tofacitinib. The clonotype originates from a human donor with alopecia areata. This chain's CDR3 is CASSYGDSSYEQYF. The CDR3 coding sequence is TGTGCCAGCAGTTACGGGGACAGCTCCTACGAGCAGTACTTC.